The rows below give T cell receptor beta chains drawn from one sample of a study of blood T cell repertoires in COVID-19. Produced via immunoSEQ multiplex PCR; TCRdb's table is partial and in-frame only. The table has hundreds of thousands of clones, less than 90% seen once. Sequenced: peripheral blood. Receptor source: a woman between 70 and 85 years old with active or convalescent COVID-19. CDR3s include the opening cysteine and the closing phenylalanine or tryptophan. Each record gives: V gene, J gene, clone size, D gene, CDR3 protein, CDR3 DNA. A D gene is named only where the DNA matches it firmly. The listing skips clone size in some rows; elsewhere it reads once, few, many or a size class.

>TRBV18|TRBJ2-3|once|TRBD1
CASSPPRTGRITDTQYF
TGTGCCAGCTCACCACCAAGGACAGGGAGAATCACAGATACGCAGTATTTT
>TRBV9|TRBJ1-2|.|TRBD1
CASSPGTGGPTDGYTF
TGTGCCAGCAGCCCCGGGACAGGGGGACCAACTGATGGCTACACCTTC
>TRBV6-6|TRBJ1-2|few|TRBD1
CASSRGDRNPPHGYTF
TGTGCCAGCAGTCGAGGGGACAGGAATCCCCCTCATGGCTACACCTTC
>TRBV10-3|TRBJ2-2|.|TRBD1
CAISEDRGPGELFF
TGTGCCATCAGTGAGGACAGGGGGCCCGGGGAGCTGTTTTTT
>TRBV4-3|TRBJ1-1|.|TRBD1
CASSQTGGNTEAFF
TGCGCCAGCAGCCAGACAGGGGGTAACACTGAAGCTTTCTTT
>TRBV4-1|TRBJ1-1|.|TRBD1
CASSQDPGQGARNTEAFF
TGCGCCAGCAGCCAAGATCCCGGACAGGGGGCAAGGAACACTGAAGCTTTCTTT
>TRBV30|TRBJ1-4|.|.
CALMSGTTNEKLFF
TGTGCCTTAATGTCAGGTACAACTAATGAAAAACTGTTTTTT
>TRBV14|TRBJ2-4|.|TRBD1
CASSQGTVDLAKNIQYF
TGTGCCAGCAGCCAGGGGACAGTCGATTTAGCCAAAAACATTCAGTACTTC
>TRBV5-1|TRBJ2-2|.|TRBD2
CASSFLAGGTGELFF
TGCGCCAGCAGCTTCCTAGCGGGAGGAACCGGGGAGCTGTTTTTT
>TRBV6-6|TRBJ2-7|.|TRBD1
CASTQGALYEQYF
TGTGCCAGCACTCAGGGGGCGCTTTACGAGCAGTACTTC
>TRBV5-8|TRBJ1-6|once|TRBD1
CASSSGTGNSPLHF
TGTGCCAGCAGCTCGGGGACAGGGAATTCACCCCTCCACTTT
>TRBV7-7|TRBJ2-1|.|TRBD2
CASSLGTSVNNEQFF
TGTGCTAGCAGCCTCGGGACTAGCGTGAACAATGAGCAGTTCTTC
>TRBV28|TRBJ1-6|.|.
CASSPDKSPLHF
TGTGCCAGCAGCCCAGATAAATCACCCCTCCACTTT
>TRBV7-2|TRBJ2-1|.|.
CASSLEVAPGSSYNEQFF
TGTGCCAGCAGCTTAGAGGTGGCGCCGGGGAGCTCCTACAATGAGCAGTTCTTC
>TRBV5-1|TRBJ1-5|.|.
CASSPGGWGAGPNQPQHF
TGCGCCAGCAGCCCTGGGGGGTGGGGAGCGGGCCCCAATCAGCCCCAGCATTTT
>TRBV19|TRBJ2-3|.|TRBD2
CASTPGRAVTDTQYF
TGTGCCAGTACACCCGGGAGGGCAGTTACAGATACGCAGTATTTT